This TCR beta chain is from a study of shared clonotypes between healthy human individuals. Per the study methods: Because ImmunoSEQ provided only junction sequences with no quality scores, the filtering differed. Assay used: immunoSEQ multiplex PCR; TCRdb lists only in-frame clones, some missing. V and J calls and clone size are copied from that table; D and trimming were computed from the DNA. The sample has around 1,100,000 clones, about 80% seen once. Each donor was a Caucasian adult residing in Nashville, Tennessee. With respect to this clone: Its antigen is undetermined.

Study-level findings and limits: Among non-shared clonotypes, generation probabilities were lower than among those shared by all four donors.

Germline values: CDR1 SGHRS, CDR2 YFSETQ. This CDR3 contains 13 residues. The V end lost 4 bases, the J end lost 8 bases, and 15 bases lay between the germline ends. The sequencing sample was made of memory CD4+ T cells from PBMCs. Regarding subset: CD45RA-negative fraction. The V and J genes are TRBV5-1 and TRBJ1-1; D is perhaps TRBD1 (6 bases). This clonotype originated in a man between 18 and 29 years old in good health. Some clones in this sample may be carry-over from other donors' samples. Here the CDR3 reads CASSLQGLEEAFF. CDR3 DNA: TGCGCCAGCAGCCTACAGGGTTTGGAAGAAGCTTTCTTT.